The TCR beta chain described here comes from a study of T cell repertoires in cytomegalovirus infection. Study in general: CMV epitopes in the study were HLA-C-restricted (recently identified) and HLA-B-restricted (well studied). Based on public TCR beta signatures, there were indications of CMV infection and of a matching HLA type. General study findings and limits: Cumulated frequencies of public TCR beta families served to identify carriers of CMV plus the relevant HLA.

This clonotype was found a few times. No antigen is known for it. Germline loops: CDR1 KGHSH, CDR2 LQKENI. CDR3 length equals 16 residues. Trimming cost V 5 bases and J 4 bases, with 18 bases left between them. TCRdb ran MiXCR on the reads and lists one entry per CDR3 protein. Of 380,000 or so distinct CDR3 sequences listed, about 34% are singletons. The TCR was taken from a human donor in good health (CMV status not recorded). Some clones in this sample may be carry-over from other donors' samples. The specimen comprised cultured PBMCs, sampled from culture after CMV antigen stimulation. The chain joins TRBV18 to TRBJ2-1, with TRBD2 as a possible D gene (6 bases). In DNA, the CDR3 is TGTGCCAGCTCATCAAACTCCGGGACTGCATACAATGAGCAGTTCTTC. Amino acids: CASSSNSGTAYNEQFF.